This T cell receptor (beta chain) was sequenced during a study of CD8+CD57+ T cells in acquired aplastic anemia. Study background: Average DNA yield from sorted CD4+ and CD8+ cells was approximately 3.2 ug.

Using genomic DNA as the template, TCR beta VDJ and CDR3 profiling was carried out. TCRdb re-derived calls from the reads in MiXCR, one entry per CDR3 protein. The sample comprises roughly 280,000 distinct CDR3 sequences, 50% to 65% of which are singletons, and under 1.5% rests with the top ten. Study-level points and caveats: Patients and controls shared roughly 31 CD8+ CDR3 sequences, highly expressed in patients. CD8+ Simpson's diversity did not differ significantly between patients and controls.

It was patients with CD8+CD57+ cell expansion by flow cytometry who were chosen for sequencing. Every patient was diagnosed with severe acquired aplastic anemia. The CDR3 is 16 amino acids. V was trimmed by 4 bases and J by 4 bases, leaving 16 bases between them. The germline CDR1 and CDR2 sequences are SGHVS and FQNEAQ. This clonotype was counted ten times or more. Its antigen is currently unknown. The sequence was collected from a human donor with aplastic anemia. V gene TRBV7-8 combines with J gene TRBJ1-4; no clear D gene. Sequenced input: sorted CD4+, CD8+, or CD8+CD57+ T cells (not recorded which) from PBMCs. The CDR3 coding sequence is TGTGCCAGCAGCTCAAATACCGCGGGAGTTAATGAAAAACTGTTTTTT. Encoded protein: CASSSNTAGVNEKLFF.